This T cell receptor beta chain was identified during a study of cytomegalovirus exposure and HLA in healthy donors. Findings and limits, study-wide: From TCR beta sequences, most subjects' HLA-A and HLA-B alleles were reportedly predicted accurately.

PCR amplification relied on 60 Vbeta primers (plus 13 Jbeta primers). In the original analysis: As a later analysis found, there were 80 million to 90 million unique TCR beta chains, of which roughly 11 million were shared. TCRdb's table, derived via immunoSEQ multiplex PCR, lists solely in-frame clones and lacks some. That table furnishes V, J and clone size, whereas the DNA furnished D and trimming. The table records under 200,000 clones, about four fifths of them present only once. The count of this clone is one. Its target is not known. CDR1 MGHDK and CDR2 SYGVNS come from the germline V gene. There are 16 residues in the CDR3. The germline V and J ends were trimmed by 3 bases and 2 bases, with 17 bases remaining between them.

The V call is TRBV25-1, the J call TRBJ2-7; D unclear. This TCR was sampled from a male donor in good health and CMV-seropositive. The sequenced sample consisted of PBMCs. In DNA form, the CDR3 reads TGTGCCAGCAGTGAGTTTGGCCAAGCTAGACCCTACGAGCAGTACTTC. Translated, it gives CASSEFGQARPYEQYF.